This T cell receptor (beta chain) was recovered during a study of cytomegalovirus exposure and HLA in healthy donors. CDR3 length equals 14 residues. Between the trimmed V and J ends, which lost 6 bases and 5 bases, there was a span of 16 bases. Germline V CDR1 and CDR2: SNHLY, FYNNEI. TCRdb keeps only in-frame clones here, not all; method: immunoSEQ multiplex PCR. The sample carries roughly 300,000 clones, approximately 87% recorded once. This clone has a single count. Among the roughly 120 subjects of the validation cohort, separate from the approximately 700-subject first cohort, were the donors. The receptor was isolated from a young woman in good health and CMV-seronegative. The chain joins TRBV2 to TRBJ1-2, with D perhaps matching TRBD1 (6 bases). Sequenced input: PBMCs. The CDR3 coding sequence is TGTGCCAGCAGAAGTGGGACAAGTGATTATGGCTACACCTTC. Its translation is CASRSGTSDYGYTF.